Listed here are 16 T cell receptor beta chains from one sample, sequenced in a study of blood T cell repertoires in COVID-19. Only in-frame clones appear in the TCRdb table, and some are missing; sequencing was by immunoSEQ multiplex PCR. The repertoire includes roughly 130,000 clones, 84% of them detected once, and under 15% sits in the top ten. Sequenced sample: peripheral blood. These receptors all come from a woman under 40 who had recovered from COVID-19.

The CDR3: CASSPSTGYQETQYF. DNA for the CDR3: TGTGCCAGCTCACCATCGACAGGGTACCAAGAGACCCAGTACTTC. This chain uses TRBV18 with TRBJ2-5; 7 positions match TRBD1. CDR3 length: 15 residues. CDR1 is KGHSH, CDR2 LQKENI, per germline. The trim removed 2 bases at V and 0 bases at J, leaving 3 bases unmatched.

The chain carries TRBV27 and TRBJ2-7, with 8 bases lining up with TRBD1. The CDR3 has 14 amino acids. Trimming at V came to 4 bases and at J to 0 bases, leaving 2 bases not matched to a gene. Germline-derived CDR1 and CDR2 are MNHEY and SMNVEV (reference sequence). This chain's CDR3 is CASSYRGDSYEQYF. CDR3 nucleotide sequence: TGTGCCAGCAGTTACAGGGGGGACTCCTACGAGCAGTACTTC.

In this sample, this clone turned up once. Additional DNA sequences in this sample encode the identical CDR3. The rearrangement joins TRBV5-1 to TRBJ1-1; D is uncertain. V lost 4 bases and J 1 base, leaving 8 bases between the germline ends. The germline V gene encodes CDR1 SGHRS and CDR2 YFSETQ. CDR3 length: 13 residues. The CDR3 nucleotides are TGCGCCAGCAGCAGCCTTGAGAACACTGAAGCTTTCTTT. As protein: CASSSLENTEAFF.

This clone came up many times. The gene calls are TRBV5-1 and TRBJ2-7, with 9 bases that match TRBD1. CDR1 and CDR2 (germline): SGHRS, YFSETQ. This CDR3 spans 14 amino acids. Unmatched junction bases numbered 7, after V lost 8 bases and J lost 1 base. CDR3 sequence reads: CASKPTGGSYEQYF. The CDR3 nucleotides read TGCGCCAGTAAACCGACAGGGGGTTCCTACGAGCAGTACTTC.

The rearrangement joins TRBV11-3 to TRBJ2-7; D is perhaps TRBD1 (6 bases). Germline V gene data show CDR1 as SGHNT and CDR2 as YENEEA. The V gene lost 4 bases and the J gene lost 4 bases, with 14 bases spanning the gap. There are 14 residues in the CDR3. This CDR3 reads CASSSGTYNYEQYF. The CDR3 DNA follows: TGTGCCAGCAGCTCCGGGACATATAATTACGAGCAGTACTTC.

The chain couples TRBV20-1 to TRBJ1-1; the D gene is possibly TRBD1 (5 bases). CDR3 length equals 11 residues. V gave up 1 base and J gave up 7 bases, with 7 bases separating them. The germline V gene has CDR1 DFQATT and CDR2 SNEGSKA (reference sequence). The DNA of the CDR3 is TGCAGTGCTAGAGGGGGCGGTGAAGCTTTCTTT. It yields the protein CSARGGGEAFF.

The genes are TRBV4-2 and TRBJ2-3, with 7 bases identical to TRBD2. The CDR3 sequence is 15 residues long. Per germline, CDR1 LGHNA and CDR2 YNFKEQ. J gave up 3 bases and V 2 bases, and 5 bases lay outside the gene matches. This chain's CDR3 is CASSQRGLSTDTQYF. The CDR3 DNA reads TGTGCCAGCAGCCAACGGGGACTATCGACAGATACGCAGTATTTT.

This clone showed up just a few times. The chain uses TRBV5-1 and TRBJ1-2; D is possibly TRBD1 (5 bases). The CDR3 has 13 amino acids. Germline loops: CDR1 SGHRS, CDR2 YFSETQ. V lost 4 bases and J 4 bases, leaving 11 bases between the germline ends. The CDR3 reads CASSPDSPYGYTF. In DNA form, the CDR3 reads TGCGCCAGCAGCCCAGACAGCCCCTATGGCTACACCTTC.

This CDR3 is CASSPLTGTNEKLFF. The CDR3 DNA sequence: TGTGCCAGCTCACCTCTGACAGGAACTAATGAAAAACTGTTTTTT. The V and J genes are TRBV18 and TRBJ1-4, with D maybe TRBD1 (6 bases). The CDR3 sequence is 15 residues long. CDR1 and CDR2 (germline): KGHSH, LQKENI. Trimming pared 3 bases from V and 1 base from J, leaving 9 bases between. Variable domain in full (rest from reference TRBV18 and TRBJ1-4): NAGVMQNPRHLVRRRGQEARLRCSPMKGHSHVYWYRQLPEEGLKFMVYLQKENIIDESGMPKERFSAEFPKEGPSILRIQQVVRGDSAAYFCASSPLTGTNEKLFFGSGTQLSVL.

This chain joins TRBV6-5 and TRBJ1-2; TRBD1 matches at 8 bases. In germline, CDR1 is MNHEY, CDR2 SVGAGI. The CDR3 is made up of 12 amino acids. Trimming took 4 bases from V and 10 from J; bases not matched to a gene: 5. Here the CDR3 reads CASSWTGNDYTF. CDR3 DNA sequence: TGTGCCAGCAGTTGGACAGGGAATGACTACACCTTC.

The chain has TRBV27 and TRBJ1-2; possibly TRBD1 for D (5 bases). The CDR3 has 11 residues. The germline CDR1 and CDR2 sequences are MNHEY and SMNVEV (reference sequence). V shed 10 bases and J shed 7 bases, with 13 bases lying between them. The CDR3 sequence: CATQGVRGYTF. DNA of the CDR3: TGTGCCACCCAAGGGGTGCGTGGCTACACCTTC.

J is TRBJ2-5 and V is TRBV7-2, with 9 bases fitting TRBD2. Trimming took 1 base from V and 5 from J; bases not matched to a gene: 5. The CDR3 extends over 15 amino acids. Per the germline V gene, CDR1 is SGHTA and CDR2 is FQGNSA. The CDR3 here is CASSLDGTSYETQYF. The CDR3 DNA follows: TGTGCCAGCAGCTTAGATGGGACTAGCTATGAGACCCAGTACTTC. Full variable domain (remainder filled in from reference TRBV7-2 and TRBJ2-5): GAGVSQSPSNKVTEKGKDVELRCDPISGHTALYWYRQSLGQGLEFLIYFQGNSAPDKSGLPSDRFSAERTGGSVSTLTIQRTQQEDSAVYLCASSLDGTSYETQYFGPGTRLLVL.

The rearrangement joins TRBV11-2 to TRBJ1-3; 9 bases are a match to TRBD1. Germline lookup yields CDR1 SGHAT and CDR2 FQNNGV. J lost 2 bases, V lost 11 bases, and 4 bases had no gene match. The CDR3 sequence is 13 residues long. The CDR3 region has the DNA TGTGCCGCAACAGGGGGCCCTGGAAACACCATATATTTT. The encoded protein is CAATGGPGNTIYF.

V and J are TRBV9 and TRBJ2-1; 15 bases fit TRBD2. Germline V gene data show CDR1 as SGDLS and CDR2 as YYNGEE. This CDR3 comprises 16 residues. V was pared by 0 bases and J by 8 bases, with 3 bases of the junction left unmatched. DNA of the CDR3: TGTGCCAGCAGCGTAGGGGGACTAGCGGGAGGCGATGAGCAGTTCTTC. It translates to CASSVGGLAGGDEQFF. Using reference TRBV9 and TRBJ2-1 for the parts outside the CDR3, the full variable domain is DSGVTQTPKHLITATGQRVTLRCSPRSGDLSVYWYQQSLDQGLQFLIQYYNGEERAKGNILERFSAQQFPDLHSELNLSSLELGDSALYFCASSVGGLAGGDEQFFGPGTRLTVL.

The gene calls are TRBV7-8 and TRBJ2-7; D call uncertain. CDR1 SGHVS and CDR2 FQNEAQ come from the germline V gene. This CDR3 comprises 15 residues. Between the trimmed V and J ends, which lost 0 bases and 2 bases, there was a span of 11 bases. CDR3 region: CASSLAVTAAYEQYF. The CDR3 DNA is TGTGCCAGCAGCTTAGCGGTCACGGCGGCCTACGAGCAGTACTTC.

CDR3 sequence (DNA): TGCAGCGTTGCAAACAGAATGAACACTGAAGCTTTCTTT. Translation gives CSVANRMNTEAFF. V is TRBV29-1 and J is TRBJ1-1; no reliable D call. V lost 4 bases and J lost 0, with 9 bases in between. The CDR3 runs to 13 residues. Looked up from germline, CDR1 is SQVTM and CDR2 is ANQGSEA.